This TCR beta chain stems from a study of PD-1 blockade in classical Hodgkin lymphoma. General study points: CD4+ TCR diversity, unlike CD8+, rose significantly by C4D1.

As regards this clone: What it recognizes is unknown.

Only in-frame clones appear in the TCRdb table, and some are missing; sequencing was by immunoSEQ multiplex PCR. The table records about 30,000 clones, approximately 70% of them present only once. Per germline, CDR1 MDHEN and CDR2 SYDVKM. CDR3 size: 11 residues. V was cut by 5 bases and J by 15 bases, with 14 bases left in between. Each patient experienced a relapse that followed autologous stem cell transplantation, and brentuximab vedotin exposure varied. V gene TRBV28 combines with J gene TRBJ2-1; D might be TRBD1 (5 bases). The clonotype originates from a human donor with classical Hodgkin lymphoma. The sample here was peripheral blood mononuclear cells (PBMCs), taken before the second cycle of nivolumab. The CDR3 DNA sequence: TGTGCCAGCAGTCTTGACAGTCATACGTTCTTC. As protein: CASSLDSHTFF.